Shown below are 32 T cell receptor beta chains from a single sample sequenced in a study of Ad26.COV2.S vaccination and SARS-CoV-2 variants. Produced via immunoSEQ multiplex PCR; TCRdb's table is partial and in-frame only. Counted here are about 410,000 clones, approximately 90% occurring once; the ten biggest clones make up roughly 3.5%. Sample treatment: some 20 received Ad26.COV2.S at low or high dose, single or two shots; 5 received placebo; per-sample allocation not given. Samples came from day 63 after the first vaccine or placebo injection. The input for sequencing was peripheral blood, taken in a trial of Ad26.COV2.S vaccine versus placebo. The receptors originated from a person between 18 and 60 years old who received the Ad26.COV2.S COVID-19 vaccine or a placebo.

The V gene is TRBV11-2, the J gene TRBJ2-7; unclear D gene. Germline V lookup: CDR1 SGHAT, CDR2 FQNNGV. The V and J ends lost 3 bases and 1 base respectively, with 7 bases between them. The CDR3 is 13 amino acids. The CDR3 spells CASSFSGSYEQYF. CDR3 bases: TGTGCCAGCAGCTTCTCCGGATCCTACGAGCAGTACTTC.

The J gene is TRBJ1-1, the V gene TRBV24-1; no reliable D call. Trimming cost V 9 bases and J 0 bases, with 10 bases left between them. The CDR3 covers 13 residues. Per germline, CDR1 KGHDR and CDR2 SFDVKD. DNA for the CDR3: TGTGCCACCCGAGGGCCGATGAACACTGAAGCTTTCTTT. It specifies CATRGPMNTEAFF.

The chain combines TRBV7-2 with TRBJ1-2, with TRBD1 identical over 9 bases. V lost 4 bases to trimming and J lost 0 bases; unmatched junction nucleotides: 6. The CDR3 has 16 amino acids. Germline V gene sequence: CDR1 SGHTA, CDR2 FQGNSA. The chain's CDR3 is CASSSNRDRANYGYTF. The CDR3, as DNA: TGTGCCAGCAGCTCTAACCGGGACAGGGCTAACTATGGCTACACCTTC. The full variable domain, rest sourced from reference TRBV7-2 and TRBJ1-2, is GAGVSQSPSNKVTEKGKDVELRCDPISGHTALYWYRQSLGQGLEFLIYFQGNSAPDKSGLPSDRFSAERTGGSVSTLTIQRTQQEDSAVYLCASSSNRDRANYGYTFGSGTRLTVV.

This chain connects TRBV19 to TRBJ2-3, with unresolved D. Germline CDR1 and CDR2: LNHDA and SQIVND (reference sequence). Trimming stripped 3 bases from V and 1 base from J, with 11 bases between. The CDR3 contains 15 residues. The CDR3 here is CASSMSPGGTDTQYF. The CDR3 nucleotides read TGTGCCAGTAGTATGAGCCCCGGCGGCACAGATACGCAGTATTTT. The variable domain in full, with the rest retrieved from reference TRBV19 and TRBJ2-3, is DGGITQSPKYLFRKEGQNVTLSCEQNLNHDAMYWYRQDPGQGLRLIYYSQIVNDFQKGDIAEGYSVSREKKESFPLTVTSAQKNPTAFYLCASSMSPGGTDTQYFGPGTRLTVL.

V usage is TRBV5-8 and J usage is TRBJ2-7, with 10 positions matching TRBD2. Trimming cost V 6 bases and J 0 bases; bases outside gene matches: 6. The CDR3 totals 15 residues. Germline-derived CDR1 and CDR2 are SGHTS and YDEGEE. Written as DNA, the CDR3 is TGTGCCAGCATGGGGAGGACTAGCGGCTCCTACGAGCAGTACTTC. It is translated as CASMGRTSGSYEQYF.

The chain recombines TRBV2 with TRBJ2-7; tentatively, D is TRBD1 (5 bases). Germline values: CDR1 SNHLY, CDR2 FYNNEI. The CDR3 is 17 residues long. V gave up 0 bases and J gave up 5 bases, with 20 bases separating them. The CDR3 bases are TGTGCCAGCAGTGAAGCCCCAGGGTTAGGCCGTGACCACGAGCAGTACTTC. The encoded protein is CASSEAPGLGRDHEQYF.

The V gene is TRBV29-1, the J gene TRBJ1-2, with unresolved D. This CDR3 is 12 amino acids long. Looked up from germline, CDR1 is SQVTM and CDR2 is ANQGSEA. V lost 4 bases to trimming and J lost 6 bases, with 12 bases between them. DNA of the CDR3: TGCAGCGTTGCAGGCGGGTCTGATGGCTACACCTTC. Its translation: CSVAGGSDGYTF.

The V gene is TRBV7-9, the J gene TRBJ1-2; no reliable D call. V gave up 6 bases and J gave up 3 bases, with 11 bases separating them. Per germline, CDR1 SEHNR and CDR2 FQNEAQ (reference sequence). The CDR3 extends over 13 amino acids. CDR3 bases: TGTGCCAGCAGTCGAGAGATCGACTATGGCTACACCTTC. Translation: CASSREIDYGYTF. The full variable domain, completed using reference TRBV7-9 and TRBJ1-2, is DTGVSQNPRHKITKRGQNVTFRCDPISEHNRLYWYRQTLGQGPEFLTYFQNEAQLEKSRLLSDRFSAERPKGSFSTLEIQRTEQGDSAMYLCASSREIDYGYTFGSGTRLTVV.

The rearrangement links TRBV24-1 to TRBJ1-6; D is undetermined. Trimming stripped 4 bases from V and 2 bases from J, with 11 bases between. The CDR3 totals 16 residues. Germline V gene lookup returns CDR1 KGHDR and CDR2 SFDVKD. Here the CDR3 DNA reads TGTGCCACCAGTGACAACGGACGGGCCTATAATTCACCCCTCCACTTT. This codes for CATSDNGRAYNSPLHF.

CDR3 in DNA: TGTGCCAGCAGGTTCGGGACAGGAAGGACTGAAGCTTTCTTT. Translating it yields CASRFGTGRTEAFF. This chain links TRBV25-1 with TRBJ1-1, with TRBD1 matching over 8 bases. CDR3 length equals 14 residues. V lost 6 bases, J lost 5 bases, and 8 bases stayed unmatched. Germline V CDR1 and CDR2: MGHDK, SYGVNS.

In its sample, this clone was seen a few times. The genes are TRBV2 and TRBJ1-6, with TRBD1 identical over 7 bases. J lost 9 bases, V lost 6 bases, and 11 bases had no gene match. CDR3 size: 15 residues. Germline V gives CDR1 SNHLY, CDR2 FYNNEI. The CDR3 DNA is TGTGCCAGCAGCCGAGACAGGGAGCAATTTTCACCCCTCCACTTT. Its protein is CASSRDREQFSPLHF.

The rearrangement uses TRBV19 and TRBJ1-2; 9 bases are shared with TRBD1. The CDR3 runs 16 residues. Germline CDR1 LNHDA, CDR2 SQIVND (reference sequence). Germline trimming cut 5 bases from V and 2 bases from J; bases unmatched to any gene: 9. The CDR3 bases are TGTGCCAGTAGTTCCCCGGGACAGGGACAAAACTATGGCTACACCTTC. The encoded protein is CASSSPGQGQNYGYTF.

CDR3: CASREPGGLNTGELFF. DNA for the CDR3: TGCGCCAGCAGGGAGCCAGGGGGACTGAACACCGGGGAGCTGTTTTTT. The V call is TRBV10-2, the J call TRBJ2-2; possible D gene TRBD1, 7 bases. The CDR3 has 16 residues. Germline lookup yields CDR1 WSHSY and CDR2 SAAADI. The V gene lost 6 bases and the J gene lost 1 base, with 15 bases spanning the gap.

This clone was seen only a few times. The rearrangement links TRBV7-9 to TRBJ2-7; 8 positions agree with TRBD1. J gave up 6 bases and V 3 bases, and 7 bases lay outside the gene matches. This CDR3 contains 14 residues. Per the germline V gene, CDR1 is SEHNR and CDR2 is FQNEAQ (reference sequence). This chain's CDR3 is CASSFGTGAPEQYF. As DNA, the CDR3 is TGTGCCAGCAGCTTTGGGACAGGAGCTCCCGAGCAGTACTTC.

The chain employs TRBV7-8 and TRBJ1-2; 8 bases agree with TRBD1. The CDR3 runs to 14 residues. The trim removed 3 bases at V and 7 bases at J, leaving 7 bases unmatched. Per the germline V gene, CDR1 is SGHVS and CDR2 is FQNEAQ. The CDR3 bases are TGTGCCAGCAGCTTGAACCGTACAGGGGGTGGCTACACCTTC. Translating it yields CASSLNRTGGGYTF.

This rearrangement joins TRBV3-1 (or the pseudogene TRBV3-2) to TRBJ1-4; D remains ambiguous. The germline V and J ends were trimmed by 3 bases and 5 bases, with 16 bases remaining between them. CDR3 length: 16 residues. Germline CDR1 reads LGHDT; CDR2 reads YNNKEL (reference sequence). The CDR3 DNA reads as TGTGCCAGCAGCCAGAAGGGTACGGGCGGCAATGAAAAACTGTTTTTT. Translated: CASSQKGTGGNEKLFF.

The chain is built from TRBV2 and TRBJ1-4; 10 bases match TRBD1. V shed 6 bases and J 10 bases; nucleotides not matched to a gene: 8. CDR3 length equals 14 residues. Germline values: CDR1 SNHLY, CDR2 FYNNEI. The DNA for the CDR3 is TGTGCCAGCAGGGAGGGACAGGGGAAGCTAAAACTGTTTTTT. Translating gives CASREGQGKLKLFF.

The chain uses TRBV5-6 and TRBJ2-3, with 7 nucleotides matching TRBD1. The CDR3 has 17 residues. The V gene end was trimmed by 4 bases and the J gene end by 3 bases; junction bases not matched to a gene: 14. Germline lookup yields CDR1 SGHDT and CDR2 YYEEEE. CDR3 region: CASSLETGFGRTDTQYF. CDR3 sequence (DNA): TGTGCCAGCAGCCTAGAGACAGGGTTCGGAAGGACAGATACGCAGTATTTT.

In regard to this clone: The sample contains more than one DNA sequence encoding this CDR3. V gene TRBV30 combines with J gene TRBJ1-3; D uncertain. This CDR3 is built from 12 residues. Trimming stripped 0 bases from V and 7 bases from J, with 7 bases between. The germline gives CDR1 GTSNPN, CDR2 SVGIG (reference sequence). The CDR3 sequence is CAWSVEGNTIYF. The CDR3 DNA is TGTGCCTGGAGTGTAGAAGGCAACACCATATATTTT.

The V call is TRBV5-6, the J call TRBJ1-1, with 7 bases matching TRBD1. CDR1 and CDR2 from the germline V gene are SGHDT and YYEEEE. The V and J ends lost 2 bases and 6 bases, in that order; junction bases with no gene match: 4. The CDR3 runs 13 residues. The CDR3 DNA sequence: TGTGCCAGCAGCTTAGACAGGGATTCTGAAGCTTTCTTT. Translating gives CASSLDRDSEAFF.

The CDR3 sequence is CASSDGTGGPLGYEQYF. The CDR3 nucleotides are TGCGCCAGCAGTGACGGAACGGGGGGCCCGTTGGGCTACGAGCAGTACTTC. V usage is TRBV10-1 and J usage is TRBJ2-7, with TRBD2 as a possible D gene (7 bases). The CDR3 sequence is 17 residues long. Germline CDR1 is WNHNN and CDR2 is SYGVQD (reference sequence). With 3 bases removed from V and 3 bases from J, the gap between germline ends came to 21 bases.

This rearrangement joins TRBV7-9 to TRBJ1-1, with D hard to call. This CDR3 is 11 amino acids long. The germline CDR1 and CDR2 sequences are SEHNR and FQNEAQ (reference sequence). V lost 3 bases and J lost 5, with 4 bases in between. CDR3 region: CASSFATEAFF. The CDR3 region has the DNA TGTGCCAGCAGCTTTGCAACTGAAGCTTTCTTT.

The chain carries TRBV27 and TRBJ2-6, with D perhaps matching TRBD2 (6 bases). Germline CDR1 is MNHEY and CDR2 is SMNVEV (reference sequence). V shed 5 bases and J shed 2 bases, with 19 bases lying between them. This CDR3 has 18 amino acids. The CDR3 here is CASSTLYQLATGANVLTF. DNA for the CDR3: TGTGCCAGCAGTACCCTATACCAACTAGCAACTGGGGCCAACGTCCTGACTTTC.

The V gene is TRBV7-8, the J gene TRBJ2-1, with D maybe TRBD2 (6 bases). CDR3 size: 15 residues. V lost 5 bases and J lost 0, with 11 bases in between. Germline-derived CDR1 and CDR2 are SGHVS and FQNEAQ. The DNA for the CDR3 is TGTGCCAGCAGCCGGGAGAACCCCTCCTACAATGAGCAGTTCTTC. Amino acids: CASSRENPSYNEQFF.

The chain recombines TRBV2 with TRBJ2-7, with 12 bases lining up with TRBD2. In germline, CDR1 is SNHLY, CDR2 FYNNEI. V trimming: 6 bases; J trimming: 3 bases; junction bases outside the gene matches: 6. CDR3 size: 15 residues. The CDR3 DNA reads as TGTGCCAGCAGGGCAAAGACTAGCGGGGGCTACGAGCAGTACTTC. It encodes CASRAKTSGGYEQYF.

This clone was counted a single time. V gene TRBV4-2 combines with J gene TRBJ2-1, with 7 bases identical to TRBD2. Germline trimming cut 5 bases from V and 7 bases from J; bases unmatched to any gene: 11. Germline V gene lookup returns CDR1 LGHNA and CDR2 YNFKEQ. This CDR3 region has 15 residues. Here the CDR3 DNA reads TGTGCCAGCAGCGAAACTAGCGAGGGCGGGAATGAGCAGTTCTTC. Translating it yields CASSETSEGGNEQFF.

The chain joins TRBV21-1 to TRBJ2-3; the listed D gene, TRBD2, was not tested against the DNA. TRBV21-1 is shown as a pseudogene. This CDR3 spans 16 amino acids. The CDR3, as DNA: TGTGCCAGCAGCGCGGTGGCTACCGTGCGGCAAGATACGCAGTATTTT. This gives the protein CASSAVATVRQDTQYF.

The chain recombines TRBV5-5 with TRBJ1-3, with no clear D. The germline gives CDR1 SGHKS, CDR2 YYEKEE (reference sequence). V was clipped by 1 base and J by 3 bases, with 8 bases between them. CDR3 length: 14 residues. The CDR3 coding sequence is TGTGCCAGCAGCTTGAGGCAAGGTGGAAACACCATATATTTT. Protein: CASSLRQGGNTIYF.

This chain links TRBV16 with TRBJ1-1, with D possibly TRBD1 on 6 matching bases. Germline-derived CDR1 and CDR2 are KGHSY and FQNENV. The CDR3 spans 13 residues. Trimming removed 0 bases at V and 13 bases at J, with 15 bases between. CDR3 loop: CASSQSGSGADFF. The CDR3 DNA follows: TGTGCCAGCAGCCAATCGGGATCGGGGGCTGATTTCTTT.

V and J are TRBV25-1 and TRBJ1-2, with D tentatively TRBD1 (5 bases). In germline, CDR1 is MGHDK, CDR2 SYGVNS. Trimming took off 4 bases at V and 4 bases at J, with 16 bases between the two ends. CDR3 length: 15 residues. The CDR3 nucleotides are TGTGCCAGCAGTGTGCAGGGTCAGGACCGCTATGGCTACACCTTC. Amino acids: CASSVQGQDRYGYTF.

This chain links TRBV12-3 or TRBV12-4 with TRBJ2-1; D uncertain. The CDR3 runs to 12 residues. Trimming took off 6 bases at V and 6 bases at J, with 9 bases between the two ends. CDR3 in amino acids: CASSSSANEQFF. For the CDR3, the DNA is TGTGCCAGCAGCTCTTCGGCCAATGAGCAGTTCTTC.

The V and J genes are TRBV7-8 and TRBJ2-1, with 8 bases identical to TRBD2. The junction had 5 bases not matched to a gene; V was cut back by 8 bases and J by 5 bases. CDR1 SGHVS and CDR2 FQNEAQ come from the germline V gene. The CDR3 extends over 13 amino acids. The CDR3 here is CASGTSGDNEQFF. The CDR3 DNA sequence: TGTGCCAGCGGAACTAGCGGAGACAATGAGCAGTTCTTC. Based on the CDR3 plus reference TRBV7-8 and TRBJ2-1, the full variable domain is GAGVSQSPRYKVAKRGQDVALRCDPISGHVSLFWYQQALGQGPEFLTYFQNEAQLDKSGLPSDRFFAERPEGSVSTLKIQRTQQEDSAVYLCASGTSGDNEQFFGPGTRLTVL.